One T cell receptor beta chain is described in this entry. Its specificity is unknown. The data stem from a study of cytomegalovirus exposure and HLA in healthy donors. Study outcomes and limitations: In a later analysis, V- and J-gene trimming of beta chains associated with a DCLRE1C missense variant, replicated independently. Across HLA loci, a later analysis found differing TCR association rates, with DRB1 most and HLA-C fewest.

The V and J ends lost 3 bases and 2 bases respectively, with 8 bases between them. This CDR3 is built from 14 residues. Germline V gene sequence: CDR1 LNHDA, CDR2 SQIVND (reference sequence). Healthy donors of bone marrow made up the group. PCR was performed using 60 Vbeta and 13 Jbeta primers. In the original processing: Some 10 million of some 80 million unique TCR beta chains were shared, per a later count. Libraries were prepared by immunoSEQ multiplex PCR; TCRdb keeps only in-frame clonotypes and omits some of them. V and J calls and clone size are those listed in that table; D and trimming were worked out from the DNA. The data show about 180,000 clones, 80% seen once.

The chain uses TRBV19 and TRBJ1-5; D unresolved. The source of this sequence is a girl between 10 and 17 years old in good health and CMV-seropositive. Sequencing was done on a sample of PBMCs. The CDR3 here is CASSILRGNQPQHF. The CDR3 nucleotides are TGTGCCAGTAGTATCCTGAGGGGCAATCAGCCCCAGCATTTT. Full variable domain (rest looked up from reference TRBV19 and TRBJ1-5): DGGITQSPKYLFRKEGQNVTLSCEQNLNHDAMYWYRQDPGQGLRLIYYSQIVNDFQKGDIAEGYSVSREKKESFPLTVTSAQKNPTAFYLCASSILRGNQPQHFGDGTRLSIL.